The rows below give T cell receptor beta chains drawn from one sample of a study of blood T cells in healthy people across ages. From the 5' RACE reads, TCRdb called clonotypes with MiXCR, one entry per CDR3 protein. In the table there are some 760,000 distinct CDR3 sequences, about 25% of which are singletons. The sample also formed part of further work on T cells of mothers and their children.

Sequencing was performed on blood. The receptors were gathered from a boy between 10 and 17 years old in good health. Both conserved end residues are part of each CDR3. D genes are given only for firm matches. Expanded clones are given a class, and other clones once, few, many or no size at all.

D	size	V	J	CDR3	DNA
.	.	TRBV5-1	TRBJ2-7	CASSYQANYEQYF	TGCGCCAGCAGCTACCAGGCGAACTACGAGCAGTACTTC
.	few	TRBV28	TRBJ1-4	CASSYRTEKLFF	TGTGCCAGCAGTTACCGGACCGAAAAACTGTTTTTT
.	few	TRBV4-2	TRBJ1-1	CASSQVNGLNTEAFF	TGTGCCAGCAGCCAAGTGAACGGGTTGAACACTGAAGCTTTCTTT
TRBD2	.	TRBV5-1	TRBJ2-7	CASSAGLAASYEQYF	TGCGCCAGCAGCGCGGGACTAGCGGCCTCCTACGAGCAGTACTTC
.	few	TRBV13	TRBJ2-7	CASSYISYEQYF	TGTGCCAGCAGCTACATTTCCTACGAGCAGTACTTC
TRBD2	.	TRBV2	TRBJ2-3	CASRPSSGSTDTQYF	TGTGCCAGCAGACCTTCTAGCGGGAGCACAGATACGCAGTATTTT
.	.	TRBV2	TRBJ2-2	CASSAEWGTGELFF	TGTGCCAGCAGTGCCGAATGGGGTACCGGGGAGCTGTTTTTT
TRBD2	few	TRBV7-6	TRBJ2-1	CASSAGLAGGYNEQFF	TGTGCCAGCAGCGCGGGACTAGCGGGGGGATACAATGAGCAGTTCTTC
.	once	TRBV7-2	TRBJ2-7	CASSLGGNHEQYF	TGTGCCAGCAGCTTAGGGGGGAACCACGAGCAGTACTTC
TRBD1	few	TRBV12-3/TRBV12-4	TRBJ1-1	CASSLWDWDRGYTEAFF	TGTGCCAGCAGTCTCTGGGACTGGGACAGAGGGTACACTGAAGCTTTCTTT
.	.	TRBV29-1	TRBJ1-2	CSVDIVSKDGYTF	TGCAGCGTTGATATCGTTAGCAAGGATGGCTACACCTTC
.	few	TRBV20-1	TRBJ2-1	CSARVGKSSYNEQFF	TGCAGTGCTAGAGTGGGGAAAAGCTCCTACAATGAGCAGTTCTTC
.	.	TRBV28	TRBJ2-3	CASTLGSRLTDTQYF	TGTGCCAGCACCCTGGGGAGTCGGTTGACAGATACGCAGTATTTT
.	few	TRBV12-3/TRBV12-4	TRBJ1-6	CASRVGAGNNSPLHF	TGTGCCAGCAGGGTTGGGGCAGGGAATAATTCACCCCTCCACTTT
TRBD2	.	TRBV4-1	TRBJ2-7	CASSQEGGPSYEQYF	TGCGCCAGCAGCCAGGAGGGAGGGCCCTCCTACGAGCAGTACTTC
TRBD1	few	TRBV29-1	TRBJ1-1	CSVLETTGGNTEAFF	TGCAGCGTCCTCGAGACTACAGGGGGTAACACTGAAGCTTTCTTT